This T cell receptor beta chain was recorded in a study of blood T cell repertoires in COVID-19. TCRdb keeps only in-frame clones here, not all; method: immunoSEQ multiplex PCR. The sample holds roughly 150,000 clones, roughly 87% seen once. Germline V gene sequence: CDR1 MDHEN, CDR2 SYDVKM. This CDR3 comprises 16 residues. Deletions cut 3 bases from V and 4 bases from J, with 13 bases between. The chain couples TRBV28 to TRBJ1-6; tentative D call: TRBD1 (6 bases). The sequenced sample was PBMCs or T cells enriched from blood (not recorded which). The sequence derives from a middle-aged woman who had been exposed to COVID-19. CDR3 nucleotides: TGTGCCAGCAGTTTCGGCAGGGGAGGGTATAATTCACCCCTCCACTTT. Protein product: CASSFGRGGYNSPLHF. The whole variable domain, remainder taken from reference TRBV28 and TRBJ1-6, is DVKVTQSSRYLVKRTGEKVFLECVQDMDHENMFWYRQDPGLGLRLIYFSYDVKMKEKGDIPEGYSVSREKKERFSLILESASTNQTSMYLCASSFGRGGYNSPLHFGNGTRLTVT.